The entry below gives a single TCR beta chain sequence along with its context. Its antigen is still unknown. No quality values exist for individual bases; no much larger clone is one base distant. The sample comes from a study of cytomegalovirus exposure and HLA in healthy donors (dated by TCRdb to between 2016 and 2019). Study-wide context: In an earlier analysis of some 550 of the donors, approximately 300 Gb of sequence data and 90 million to 130 million unique TCR beta sequences from about 190 million T cells were reported. Both class I and class II loci were covered by HLA typing, at four-digit resolution. An early release that covered several hundred HLA-typed donors contained approximately 300 gigabases of sequencing data and approximately 85 million unique TCR sequences. The study aimed to test whether cataloging public T cell receptors could reveal signatures of past pathogen exposure. The study used immunosequencing to profile the T cell repertoires of several hundred subjects and linked those repertoires to cytomegalovirus serostatus. Donor age, sex, ethnicity and CMV serostatus were compiled alongside the repertoire data. Typing coverage varied by locus: roughly 620-640 donors for A, B, C, DRB1 and DQB1; about 520 for DQA1; 600 to 610 for DPA1; roughly 470 for DPB1. The later analysis used no new phenotypic data to find candidate immune exposures, relying instead on TCR beta sequences and their occurrence across donors. To predict cytomegalovirus infection status, the study brought together high-throughput TCR immunosequencing, statistical association of individual TCRs with disease status, and machine learning. Genome-wide SNP genotypes for about 55% of the roughly 670 donors were used in a later genetic analysis, which treated that subset as a discovery cohort. Roughly 5 DR-DQ haplotypes were handled as single units for association and clustering, since linkage in the cohort was strong. Every discovery cohort repertoire had been produced on one sequencing platform. Along with the approximately 620-subject first cohort, a separate validation cohort of approximately 110 different subjects was used. To study patterns of TCR occurrence, a later analysis re-analyzed previously published TCR beta repertoires from 500 to 850 donors and added high-resolution HLA genotyping. The genetic ancestry cluster associated with self-reported Caucasian donors included 81% of the roughly 380 genotyped donors. Among a few hundred genotyped donors of the cohort, an average of 235,054 unique TCR beta nucleotide sequences were sequenced per donor, roughly 18% of them non-productive. An earlier analysis of around 640 of the donors used high-throughput TCR beta sequencing to judge whether each TCR beta V gene segment behaved as functional or pseudogenic.

The cohort consisted of some 730 healthy bone marrow donors. Cohort members were all nominally healthy when sampled, although unrecorded immune exposures were likely present. The donor tested CMV seropositive and was one of the 289 seropositive cohort members. Every donor gave a peripheral blood sample, and the peripheral blood mononuclear cells from that sample were used for TCR beta sequencing. The Qiagen DNeasy Blood Extraction Kit was used to extract genomic DNA from the blood cell samples. The method was the immunoSEQ multiplex PCR assay. A mixture of 60 forward primers for TCR Vbeta segments and 13 reverse primers for TCR Jbeta segments was used in the multiplex PCR. Amplification of the CDR3 region of rearranged TCR beta genes was performed with a multiplex PCR assay on genomic DNA. Amplified TCR beta libraries were sequenced as 87-base-pair reads on the Illumina HiSeq System. On the authors' methods: A later analysis counted about 80 million unique TCR beta chains across the 666 repertoires, and roughly 11 million of these chains were shared by at least two donors. Raw reads were error-corrected and collapsed into unique sequences by a nearest-neighbor algorithm in which closely related sequences were merged to remove PCR and sequencing errors. V, D and J gene segments were assigned by aligning CDR3 sequences to IMGT reference sequences. For a sequence to be retained, at least a six-nucleotide match to both a V gene segment and a J gene segment was required. A rearrangement was called productive if the CDR3 had no stop codons and remained in frame with V and J, and every other rearrangement was called non-productive. CDR3 was defined by IMGT convention, running from the second conserved V-encoded cysteine to the conserved J-encoded phenylalanine. The earlier analysis of about 560 of the donors excluded any sequence lacking an unambiguous match to a single V gene segment. An earlier analysis of fewer than 750 of the donors classified V segments as functional when productive rearrangements were above 56.7% and as segregating when the standard deviation between donors was above 5%. A statistical classification framework was developed to diagnose cytomegalovirus status using the catalog of TCR beta chain sequences. V and J gene assignment, in a later analysis, came from comparing TCR nucleotide sequences with IMGT/GENE-DB human TR gene sequences. In a later analysis, CDR3 sequences and most-parsimonious VDJ recombination scenarios were assigned using the TCRdist pipeline. In a later analysis, each TCR beta chain was defined by its CDR3 amino acid sequence together with its V-gene family, and reads without a unique V-gene family were excluded. A later analysis removed 450 to 600 highly shared, low-generation-probability nucleotide sequences to deal with suspected cross-contamination and a sequencing artifact. A later analysis calculated a clonal expansion index for each public chain from normalized within-repertoire ranks of inferred template counts. Generation probabilities in a later analysis came from a VDJ recombination model fitted to out-of-frame rearrangements, and those results were checked against IGoR. In a later analysis, TCR-TCR, TCR-HLA and TCR-CMV co-occurrence was scored with hypergeometric tests, and a repertoire-size bias correction was applied to TCR pairs. To estimate false discovery rates, a later analysis permuted the HLA or CMV assignments 20 times. A later analysis grouped co-occurring TCRs with DBSCAN, adding TCRdist sequence similarity when clustering within HLA-allele-positive subsets. Repertoires with fewer than 30,000 or more than 120,000 public chains, plus five repertoires with anomalous nucleotide sharing, were excluded from co-occurrence clustering. Imported from immuneACCESS, the table was reduced by TCRdb to in-frame sequences with V and J called. These copies leave out some clones; in studies compared against another copy, an unresolved V gene accounts for under half, and the cause of the remainder is not known. The DNA was the basis for D and trimming; V, J and clone size are from that table. Present in this sample are roughly 150,000 clones, 70% of which were seen just once. The ten largest clones take up around 1.9% of the sample.

V is reduced by 3 bases and J by 8 bases, leaving a spacing of 14 bases between them. Measured from the cysteine to the phenylalanine, the CDR3 is 14 residues long. The CDR3 DNA has 42 bases and is translated from base 1. Reading the germline V gene gives CDR1 SGDLS and CDR2 YYNGEE. What the work shows at the level of the full study, not this receptor alone: Several of the top co-occurrence clusters appeared to be linked to parvovirus B19, influenza, CMV and Epstein-Barr virus, according to a later analysis. An earlier analysis of 450 to 750 of the donors showed that most TCR beta V segments appeared in productive rearrangements either about 87% or about 30% of the time, which broadly matched IMGT annotations. Linkage disequilibrium might explain the correlated functional status among segregating V segments, but an unknown experimental factor could not be ruled out. The study gave a list of under 200 TCR beta chains associated with cytomegalovirus. Because HLA typing was missing for some donors at each locus, association tests included only the typed subset. When HLA alleles, especially DR and DQ, strongly co-occurred, TCR associations were difficult to assign to individual alleles. The authors suggested that the approach could potentially be generalized to other disease states and immunological phenotypes. A cluster of highly shared sequence variants was judged likely to represent a technical artifact of the sequencing pipeline. Immune exposure information for the cohort was limited to CMV serostatus. In both the original and validation cohorts, the classifier was reported to diagnose cytomegalovirus status with high specificity and sensitivity. A further reported finding was that TCR beta sequences accurately predicted the HLA-A and HLA-B alleles for most subjects in the first cohort. A later genetic analysis associated a missense DCLRE1C variant with V-gene and J-gene trimming of TCR beta chains, and an independent cohort replicated the association. In vitro tests confirmed that a few of the cytomegalovirus-associated TCR beta chains recognize cytomegalovirus antigens. The earlier analysis of about 600 of the donors excluded some 15 rarely observed V segments, including chromosome 9 orphons, because counts were too low. In a later analysis, TCR association rates were found to vary across HLA loci, with the most associated TCRs seen for DRB1 alleles and the fewest for HLA-C alleles. Specific HLA alleles were associated with over 15,000 TCR beta sequences at a false discovery rate of 0.05 in a later analysis. A later genetic analysis reported fewer N-insertions in productive TCRs among donors in an Asian-associated ancestry cluster than the roughly 720-donor mean. Roughly uniform sequencing depth across donors was assumed in presence/absence analyses, although this assumption may not hold. Some IMGT-functional V segments, including TRBV6-2 and TRBV6-3, could not be told apart with the 87-base-pair reads, so those segments were excluded. In this cohort, only TCR beta chains were sequenced, and detectable features were limited by the absence of alpha or paired-chain data. A later analysis found that HLA-associated TCR beta chains were more clonally expanded and had lower generation probabilities than equally common non-associated chains. According to a later analysis, most CMV-associated TCR beta chains appeared to be HLA-restricted, and the HLA associations seemed to be driven largely by CMV exposure. Across donors, most TCR sequences were observed very rarely, whereas some public TCRs were present in many individuals.

This sequence uses TRBV9 and TRBJ1-4, with TRBD1 as a weak D call on 6 bases. Sequencing input: PBMCs. The receptor's source is a woman aged 55-69 years in good health and CMV-seropositive. The sequenced DNA: TGTGCCAGCAGCGCGATGACAGGAAACGAAAAACTGTTTTTT. Translated, this gives CASSAMTGNEKLFF.